This T cell receptor (beta chain) came from a study of blood T cell repertoires in COVID-19. As for the study in general: Sites across the United States, Italy and Spain contributed samples from acute and convalescent COVID-19. In each case, the material was cDNA or gDNA derived from T cells, B-cell-depleted T cells, or PBMCs.

This clone has a handful of counts. In the authors' workflow: Reference gene primers were amplified, and this amplification served to estimate nucleated cell counts. Method: immunoSEQ multiplex PCR; TCRdb's copy keeps in-frame clones and lacks some. D and trimming were read from the DNA, whereas the V and J calls and clone size are those reported in that table. Of about 230,000 clones in the sample, approximately 88% were seen once. CDR1 is GTSNPN, CDR2 SVGIG, per germline (reference sequence). CDR3 length: 14 amino acids. V gave up 2 bases and J gave up 7 bases, with 15 bases separating them. The receptor comes from a middle-aged man with acute or convalescent COVID-19. The sequenced sample was peripheral blood. V gene TRBV30 combines with J gene TRBJ2-1, with a tentative D call TRBD2 (7 bases). CDR3 protein: CAWSRGASGNEQFF. CDR3 coding DNA: TGTGCCTGGAGTCGGGGGGCTAGCGGTAATGAGCAGTTCTTC. Based on the CDR3 plus reference TRBV30 and TRBJ2-1, the full variable domain is SQTIHQWPATLVQPVGSPLSLECTVEGTSNPNLYWYRQAAGRGLQLLFYSVGIGQISSEVPQNLSASRPQDRQFILSSKKLLLSDSGFYLCAWSRGASGNEQFFGPGTRLTVL.